This entry describes one T cell receptor beta chain. Antigen specificity is unknown. The data belong to a study of human T cells and chemical hapten exposure. Study findings and constraints: No change in TCRs above 1 in 1000 frequency was produced by DPC sensitization.

Germline assignment: CDR1 MNHNS and CDR2 SASEGT. J gave up 12 bases and V 6 bases, and 4 bases lay outside the gene matches. The CDR3 covers 12 residues. The time point was: healthy volunteer bleed at 2 weeks. Sequencing started from total RNA isolated from unfractionated whole blood. TCRdb recomputed calls from the RACE reads with MiXCR, one row per CDR3 protein. The repertoire consists of under 95,000 distinct CDR3 sequences, with just under 9% occurring once and the leading ten covering about 3.1%. The clonotype was recovered from a female donor in good health. Some clones in this sample may be carry-over from other donors' samples. Material for sequencing was whole blood. The J gene is TRBJ2-1, the V gene TRBV6-1; 11 positions match TRBD2. The DNA for the CDR3 is TGTGCCAGCAGCACTAGCGGGGGTGGGCAGTTCTTC. Translation gives CASSTSGGGQFF.